The sequence of this T cell receptor beta chain was determined in a study of T cell responses to AZD1222 COVID-19 vaccine. Overall study findings and caveats: An increase in Spike-specific TCR breadth and depth was observed after two AZD1222 doses. A mostly white British donor set with more females was recruited, and clonal diversity was possibly underestimated. Close to half of all spike-specific TCRs reportedly target regions of the variants that are unmutated.

Produced via immunoSEQ multiplex PCR; TCRdb's table is partial and in-frame only. The table lists 90,000 to 120,000 clones, roughly 90% of them singletons, with about 6.6% in the top ten. A remark on this clone: Antigen: not known.

This specimen was peripheral blood, taken on day 0 of AZD1222 vaccination. The receptor was isolated from an adult in good health.

The CDR3 here is CASSDPGREYF. Written as DNA, the CDR3 is TGTGCCAGCAGCGACCCAGGGAGGGAGTACTTC. The chain couples TRBV5-5 to TRBJ2-7; the match to TRBD2 covers 7 bases. The CDR3 length is 11 residues. Germline trimming cut 4 bases from V and 11 bases from J; bases unmatched to any gene: 6. Germline V gene sequence: CDR1 SGHKS, CDR2 YYEKEE (reference sequence).